The following is a T cell receptor beta chain sequence with its context. No antigen is known for it. The record originates from a study of identical twins. General study results and limits: High-abundance cord blood beta clonotypes had fewer insertions; memory repertoires showed none.

TCRdb called the 5' RACE reads again in MiXCR, with one record for every CDR3 protein. The sample contains just over 500,000 distinct CDR3 sequences, 20% to 25% of which appear only once. Healthy Caucasians were all of the donors. This sample also appeared in a second study, on T cells expressing NK-cell markers. From that report: Seven HCMV-seropositive donors and one seronegative donor made up the eight sequenced donors. In a handful of donors, these clonotypes also led the CD3+CD56-NKG2C+ fraction.

The sequencing sample was made of CD4+ T cells sorted from blood. The receptor was isolated from a woman under 30 in good health.

CDR3 DNA: TGTGCCAGCAGCCCCGTTAAGGGGGGGGCCGAGGAGCAGTTCTTC. Translation gives CASSPVKGGAEEQFF. The rearrangement links TRBV7-2 to TRBJ2-1; TRBD2 might be the D (7 bases). V was pared by 5 bases and J by 10 bases, with 21 bases between. The CDR3 contains 15 residues. Germline CDR1 reads SGHTA; CDR2 reads FQGNSA.